The 20 T cell receptor beta chains presented below share a single source sample, sequenced in a study of T cells in Graves' hyperthyroidism and ophthalmopathy. Amplified TCR beta CDR3 regions derived from RNA transcripts. First-round RT-PCR targeting the TCR CDR3 was performed with the HTBI primer set. TCRdb reanalysed the multiplex PCR reads using MiXCR and keeps one entry per CDR3 protein. The data contain around 280,000 distinct CDR3 sequences, 12% to 15% of them singletons. The specimen sequenced was blood. The receptors here all came from a woman between 40 and 50 years old with Graves' hyperthyroidism.

This clonotype came up many times. J is TRBJ1-5 and V is TRBV6-1, with 11 bases aligning to TRBD1. The CDR3 loop spans 16 amino acids. V trimming: 5 bases; J trimming: 6 bases; junction bases outside the gene matches: 9. The germline CDR1 and CDR2 sequences are MNHNS and SASEGT. The CDR3 protein is CASSRAGTGGSQPQHF. Here the CDR3 DNA reads TGTGCCAGCAGTCGAGCCGGGACAGGGGGTAGTCAGCCCCAGCATTTT.

This clonotype was observed many times. The J gene is TRBJ2-7, the V gene TRBV3-1, with 7 bases that match TRBD2. CDR1 and CDR2 from the germline V gene are LGHDT and YNNKEL (reference sequence). Germline trimming cut 8 bases from V and 2 bases from J; bases unmatched to any gene: 6. The CDR3 is made up of 13 amino acids. The CDR3 is CASGLGGTYEQYF. CDR3 DNA sequence: TGTGCCAGCGGACTAGGCGGCACCTACGAGCAGTACTTC.

This clonotype showed up many times. This chain joins TRBV6-1 and TRBJ1-5; TRBD1 is a possible D gene (5 bases). The germline V gene encodes CDR1 MNHNS and CDR2 SASEGT. The CDR3 consists of 13 residues. V lost 10 bases and J 1 base, leaving 11 bases between the germline ends. In DNA, the CDR3 is TGTGCCATACAGGTCCTAAGCAATCAGCCCCAGCATTTT. This translates into CAIQVLSNQPQHF.

This clonotype was detected many times. The V call is TRBV24-1, the J call TRBJ1-1; maybe TRBD1 (5 bases). Trimming stripped 4 bases from V and 1 base from J, with 9 bases between. This CDR3 contains 14 residues. Germline V gene data show CDR1 as KGHDR and CDR2 as SFDVKD. In nucleotides, the CDR3 is TGTGCCACCAGTGACTCAGGGCAGAACACTGAAGCTTTCTTT. This sequence encodes CATSDSGQNTEAFF.

Only one count was recorded for this clonotype. This rearrangement joins TRBV4-1 to TRBJ2-1; tentatively, D is TRBD1 (6 bases). The CDR3 is 14 amino acids. Germline CDR1 MGHRA, CDR2 YSYEKL. The V end lost 6 bases, the J end lost 6 bases, and 15 bases lay between the germline ends. The CDR3 DNA is TGCGCCAGCAGAGTTAGGGGGTCTTCCAATGAGCAGTTCTTC. Translated: CASRVRGSSNEQFF.

In this sample, this clonotype turned up many times. The chain links TRBV29-1 to TRBJ1-2, with 7 bases fitting TRBD1. V lost 0 bases, J lost 5 bases, and 9 bases stayed unmatched. The CDR3 consists of 15 residues. Per the germline V gene, CDR1 is SQVTM and CDR2 is ANQGSEA. The CDR3 is CSVEDRKRQGYGYTF. CDR3 bases: TGCAGCGTTGAAGATCGCAAGAGACAGGGATATGGCTACACCTTC.

To note about this clonotype: A read error may be the cause here, since a much bigger clone is one base away. The chain uses TRBV7-8 and TRBJ1-1, with a weak D call TRBD1 (6 bases). This CDR3 has 15 amino acids. Germline lookup yields CDR1 SGHVS and CDR2 FQNEAQ. Here the CDR3 DNA reads TGTGCCAGCAGCTTAGACAGGAGGGGGAACGCTGAAGCTTTCTTT. Translated, it gives CASSLDRRGNAEAFF.

This clonotype was observed many times. The chain recombines TRBV27 with TRBJ1-4; no definite D call. Trimming stripped 2 bases from V and 4 bases from J, with 11 bases between. The germline gives CDR1 MNHEY, CDR2 SMNVEV (reference sequence). The CDR3 length is 15 residues. Written as DNA, the CDR3 is TGTGCCAGCAGTTTAACCGGAACAGTTAATGAAAAACTGTTTTTT. It specifies CASSLTGTVNEKLFF.

The chain employs TRBV7-9 and TRBJ2-5; D ambiguous. The ends were cut back, 2 bases at V and 5 bases at J, with 12 bases in the middle. The CDR3 runs to 14 residues. CDR1 is SEHNR and CDR2 is FQNEAQ in the germline V gene (reference sequence). As DNA, the CDR3 is TGTGCCAGCAGCTTAAGCCCTAGTCCTGAGACCCAGTACTTC. Translating it yields CASSLSPSPETQYF.

This clonotype was seen many times. The genes are TRBV6-1 and TRBJ1-2, with 7 positions matching TRBD1. V lost 2 bases and J lost 0; bases outside the gene matches: 6. CDR3 length: 16 amino acids. The germline CDR1 and CDR2 sequences are MNHNS and SASEGT. The CDR3 here is CASSERGQVPNYGYTF. The CDR3 DNA is TGTGCCAGCAGTGAAAGAGGACAGGTCCCTAACTATGGCTACACCTTC.

This clonotype has at least ten counts. The CDR3 region is CASSAQNSNQPQHF. In DNA form, the CDR3 reads TGTGCCAGCAGTGCCCAGAATAGCAATCAGCCCCAGCATTTT. V and J are TRBV2 and TRBJ1-5; unclear D gene. In germline, CDR1 is SNHLY, CDR2 FYNNEI. CDR3 length equals 14 residues. Trimming left V 4 bases short and J 0 bases short, with 7 bases between.

The sample holds many counts of this clonotype. J is TRBJ2-1 and V is TRBV6-1; weak D call: TRBD2 (6 bases). Trimming cost V 5 bases and J 0 bases, with 17 bases left between them. Germline-derived CDR1 and CDR2 are MNHNS and SASEGT. The CDR3 is 17 amino acids. The CDR3, as DNA: TGTGCCAGCAGTTCAACGGGTGGGGGGAGCTCCTACAATGAGCAGTTCTTC. Translating gives CASSSTGGGSSYNEQFF.

This clonotype was counted ten times or more. The V call is TRBV2, the J call TRBJ2-4, with 7 bases identical to TRBD2. V gave up 1 base and J gave up 6 bases; unmatched junction bases: 12. The germline V gene encodes CDR1 SNHLY and CDR2 FYNNEI. The CDR3 is 17 residues long. Written as DNA, the CDR3 is TGTGCCAGCAGTGAAGGAGAGGGAGGGCCTAGGATAAACATTCAGTACTTC. It is translated as CASSEGEGGPRINIQYF.

This clonotype was seen more than once but under ten times. This chain uses TRBV5-4 with TRBJ1-2; D might be TRBD1 (5 bases). The V end was cut by 2 bases, the J end by 4 bases, with 15 bases between. Germline assignment: CDR1 SGHNT and CDR2 YYREEE (reference sequence). This CDR3 spans 15 amino acids. The CDR3 bases are TGTGCCAGCAGCTTAAGGGGCAGCGTAGGCTATGGCTACACCTTC. Protein sequence: CASSLRGSVGYGYTF.

This clonotype has ten or more counts. The rearrangement uses TRBV28 and TRBJ1-2; the match to TRBD1 covers 7 bases. Germline V CDR1 and CDR2: MDHEN, SYDVKM. The CDR3 has 16 amino acids. The J segment lost 4 bases and the V segment lost 2 bases, leaving 10 bases of the junction unmatched. CDR3 sequence reads: CASSLLAGGWGYGYTF. CDR3 in DNA: TGTGCCAGCAGTTTACTGGCAGGGGGTTGGGGCTATGGCTACACCTTC.

The sample holds a few counts of this clonotype. The gene calls are TRBV18 and TRBJ1-2; D ambiguous. Germline CDR1 is KGHSH and CDR2 is LQKENI. The CDR3 contains 14 residues. Deletions cut 0 bases from V and 1 base from J, with 6 bases between. In DNA, the CDR3 is TGTGCCAGCTCACCACCGCCGGATAACTATGGCTACACCTTC. Its protein product is CASSPPPDNYGYTF. Variable domain in full (rest from reference TRBV18 and TRBJ1-2): NAGVMQNPRHLVRRRGQEARLRCSPMKGHSHVYWYRQLPEEGLKFMVYLQKENIIDESGMPKERFSAEFPKEGPSILRIQQVVRGDSAAYFCASSPPPDNYGYTFGSGTRLTVV.

This clonotype was picked up many times. The chain employs TRBV5-1 and TRBJ2-3, with TRBD2 matching 15 bases. V shed 3 bases, J shed 4 bases, and the junction held 12 bases outside the gene matches. The CDR3 has 19 residues. CDR1 is SGHRS and CDR2 is YFSETQ in the germline V gene. For the CDR3, the DNA is TGCGCCAGCAGCTCCTCAACTGGACTAGCGGGAGGGCTGGCAGATACGCAGTATTTT. It specifies CASSSSTGLAGGLADTQYF.

This clonotype appeared many times. The J gene is TRBJ1-2, the V gene TRBV6-2 or TRBV6-3; D not certain. The germline V gene encodes CDR1 MNHEY and CDR2 SVGEGT. This CDR3 region has 14 residues. The V end lost 6 bases, the J end lost 0 bases, and 11 bases lay between the germline ends. This CDR3 reads CASSLGLSNYGYTF. The CDR3 coding sequence is TGTGCCAGCAGCCTCGGGCTATCTAACTATGGCTACACCTTC.

This clonotype was found many times. V is TRBV10-3 and J is TRBJ2-6; D is ambiguous. CDR3 size: 18 residues. Germline lookup yields CDR1 ENHRY and CDR2 SYGVKD. The germline V and J ends were trimmed by 6 bases and 0 bases, with 18 bases remaining between them. The CDR3 is CAISFSTGRVSGANVLTF. The CDR3 bases are TGTGCCATCAGCTTCTCAACCGGCCGCGTCTCTGGGGCCAACGTCCTGACTTTC.

This clonotype was detected only a few times. J is TRBJ2-7 and V is TRBV30, with TRBD2 identical over 7 bases. Germline-derived CDR1 and CDR2 are GTSNPN and SVGIG (reference sequence). With V trimmed by 5 bases and J by 9 bases, 16 bases remained unmatched. The CDR3 covers 14 residues. The CDR3 nucleotides are TGTGCCTGGGCTTTGGGGGGGAACTTTGTGGGGCAGTACTTC. Residues: CAWALGGNFVGQYF.